The 6 T cell receptor beta chains given below trace back to one sample, sequenced in a study of untreated major depressive disorder. TCRdb's table, derived via immunoSEQ multiplex PCR, lists solely in-frame clones and lacks some. The repertoire holds around 20,000 clones, with roughly 91% as singletons. The sample taken for sequencing was CD4+ T cells from PBMCs. These receptors were obtained from a woman in her thirties or forties in good health.

V and J are TRBV18 and TRBJ1-4; D not certain. The CDR3 covers 14 residues. CDR1 is KGHSH, CDR2 LQKENI, per germline. Trimming removed 6 bases at V and 6 bases at J, with 14 bases between. CDR3 bases: TGTGCCAGCTCCCCGGATCGGGATTATGAAAAACTGTTTTTT. Translated, it gives CASSPDRDYEKLFF.

This clone was recorded only once. The CDR3 here is CASSVGSGGEETQYF. The CDR3 region has the DNA TGTGCCAGCAGCGTAGGCAGCGGGGGGGAGGAGACCCAGTACTTC. The rearrangement joins TRBV9 to TRBJ2-5; 10 bases match TRBD2. The CDR3 is 15 residues long. The junction had 4 bases not matched to a gene; V was cut back by 0 bases and J by 5 bases. Germline values: CDR1 SGDLS, CDR2 YYNGEE.

The genes are TRBV5-4 and TRBJ2-7, with 10 bases aligning to TRBD2. Germline lookup yields CDR1 SGHNT and CDR2 YYREEE (reference sequence). V dropped 5 bases and J dropped 6; count of bases not matched to a gene: 11. The CDR3 spans 15 residues. CDR3 protein: CASSFGGTSVTEQYF. The CDR3 DNA is TGTGCCAGCAGTTTTGGGGGGACTAGCGTTACCGAGCAGTACTTC.

J is TRBJ2-3 and V is TRBV28; D gene ambiguous. Deletions cut 1 base from V and 1 base from J, with 3 bases between. CDR3 size: 13 residues. CDR1 and CDR2 (germline): MDHEN, SYDVKM. CDR3 nucleotide sequence: TGTGCCAGCAGTTTATCGGGCACAGATACGCAGTATTTT. Translation gives CASSLSGTDTQYF. Complete variable domain (other parts from reference TRBV28 and TRBJ2-3): DVKVTQSSRYLVKRTGEKVFLECVQDMDHENMFWYRQDPGLGLRLIYFSYDVKMKEKGDIPEGYSVSREKKERFSLILESASTNQTSMYLCASSLSGTDTQYFGPGTRLTVL.

The CDR3 region has the DNA TGTGCCAGTAGTGGCCCCACAGGGACCTATGGCTACACCTTC. Translation gives CASSGPTGTYGYTF. The chain carries TRBV19 and TRBJ1-2; a possible D gene is TRBD1 (6 bases). This CDR3 region has 14 residues. Deletions cut 5 bases from V and 4 bases from J, with 14 bases between. Germline V gives CDR1 LNHDA, CDR2 SQIVND (reference sequence).

The genes are TRBV5-1 and TRBJ2-1; D may be TRBD2 (6 bases). CDR1 SGHRS and CDR2 YFSETQ come from the germline V gene. The CDR3 covers 14 residues. V lost 4 bases to trimming and J lost 5 bases, with 13 bases between them. The CDR3 is CASSRAGPNNEQFF. As DNA, the CDR3 is TGCGCCAGCAGCAGGGCGGGGCCGAACAATGAGCAGTTCTTC.